This entry lists 11 T cell receptor beta chains sequenced from one sample in a study of blood T cell repertoires in COVID-19. This table comes from immunoSEQ multiplex PCR, and its TCRdb copy is limited to in-frame clones, with some not included. The table includes about 430,000 clones, roughly 84% detected once. Sequenced: PBMCs or T cells enriched from blood (not recorded which). These receptors all come from a woman aged 18 to 35 who had been exposed to COVID-19.

This clone turned up a few times. The chain uses TRBV5-1 and TRBJ2-7; 7 bases map to TRBD1. Germline values: CDR1 SGHRS, CDR2 YFSETQ. Germline trimming cut 2 bases from V and 4 bases from J; bases unmatched to any gene: 12. The CDR3 runs to 16 residues. The CDR3 reads CASSFRDRSAGYEQYF. Here the CDR3 DNA reads TGCGCCAGCAGCTTCCGGGACAGATCCGCGGGTTACGAGCAGTACTTC.

The chain employs TRBV5-1 and TRBJ2-7; TRBD1 aligns across 9 bases. The germline V gene has CDR1 SGHRS and CDR2 YFSETQ. Trimming took 3 bases from V and 2 from J; bases not matched to a gene: 3. CDR3 length equals 14 residues. Here the CDR3 DNA reads TGCGCCAGCAGCTCACAGGGGGCCCCCTACGAGCAGTACTTC. This sequence encodes CASSSQGAPYEQYF.

The chain couples TRBV24-1 to TRBJ2-1; 10 bases line up with TRBD2. The CDR3 has 16 residues. The junction had 7 bases not matched to a gene; V was cut back by 2 bases and J by 7 bases. Per germline, CDR1 KGHDR and CDR2 SFDVKD. The CDR3 loop reads CATSDYSGTSVNEQFF. The CDR3 nucleotides are TGTGCCACCAGTGATTACTCCGGGACTAGCGTAAATGAGCAGTTCTTC.

This clone has more than one count but fewer than ten. The CDR3 loop is CASSETMNTEAFF. In DNA, the CDR3 is TGTGCCAGCAGTGAGACTATGAACACTGAAGCTTTCTTT. This chain uses TRBV2 with TRBJ1-1; no definite D call. CDR3 length equals 13 residues. Germline assignment: CDR1 SNHLY and CDR2 FYNNEI. The germline V and J ends were trimmed by 3 bases and 0 bases, with 5 bases remaining between them.

The V call is TRBV7-9, the J call TRBJ2-7; 7 bases map to TRBD2. Germline V CDR1 and CDR2: SEHNR, FQNEAQ (reference sequence). V lost 5 bases and J lost 5; bases outside the gene matches: 6. CDR3 size: 13 residues. The CDR3 region has the DNA TGTGCCAGCAGCACTTTGCGGGAGAACGAGCAGTACTTC. Protein: CASSTLRENEQYF.

The CDR3 DNA follows: TGTGCCAGCTCACCACGTAATGGCAAGTCAGATACGCAGTATTTT. This sequence encodes CASSPRNGKSDTQYF. The gene calls are TRBV18 and TRBJ2-3; no clear D gene. Germline V CDR1 and CDR2: KGHSH, LQKENI. The CDR3 consists of 15 residues. V lost 1 base to trimming and J lost 4 bases, with 12 bases between them.

This clone was counted a single time. V is TRBV7-9 and J is TRBJ2-4, with D possibly TRBD1 on 6 matching bases. The CDR3 spans 15 residues. Trimming stripped 3 bases from V and 7 bases from J, with 16 bases between. Germline V lookup: CDR1 SEHNR, CDR2 FQNEAQ (reference sequence). CDR3 region: CASSFGGHEGNIQYF. In DNA, the CDR3 is TGTGCCAGCAGCTTTGGGGGACACGAGGGGAACATTCAGTACTTC.

This chain joins TRBV18 and TRBJ2-7, with D uncertain. The CDR3 length is 11 residues. V was shortened by 3 bases and J by 4 bases, with 4 bases between the two germline ends. Germline V lookup: CDR1 KGHSH, CDR2 LQKENI. The DNA of the CDR3 is TGTGCCAGCTCACCGAGGTACGAGCAGTACTTC. As protein: CASSPRYEQYF.

The V call is TRBV19, the J call TRBJ2-1; maybe TRBD1 (7 bases). V lost 11 bases and J lost 7, with 21 bases in between. This CDR3 is 14 amino acids long. Per the germline V gene, CDR1 is LNHDA and CDR2 is SQIVND (reference sequence). This chain's CDR3 is CASTVGQAGNEQFF. The CDR3 coding sequence is TGTGCCTCTACTGTCGGACAGGCGGGGAATGAGCAGTTCTTC.

The chain has TRBV14 and TRBJ2-1, with D maybe TRBD2 (5 bases). Between the trimmed V and J ends, which lost 2 bases and 0 bases, there was a span of 20 bases. CDR1 SGHDN and CDR2 FVKESK come from the germline V gene. There are 19 residues in the CDR3. The CDR3 region has the DNA TGTGCCAGCAGCCAAAGAGGGCTAGCCTCCGTGGGCTCCTACAATGAGCAGTTCTTC. Translating gives CASSQRGLASVGSYNEQFF.

In DNA, the CDR3 is TGTGCCAGCAGTGAATCTTTAAATTACGAGCAGTACTTC. This gives the protein CASSESLNYEQYF. This sequence joins TRBV6-1 and TRBJ2-7; no firm D call. CDR1 is MNHNS and CDR2 is SASEGT in the germline V gene. V was pared by 2 bases and J by 4 bases, with 9 bases between. The CDR3 spans 13 residues.